Below are 24 T cell receptor beta chains sequenced from a single sample in a study of blood T cell repertoires in COVID-19. Produced via immunoSEQ multiplex PCR; TCRdb's table is partial and in-frame only. The sample has 250,000 to 350,000 clones; 65% to 85% are singletons. Sequencing used peripheral blood. These receptors originate from a human donor with COVID-19, enrolled during active disease. The donor label of this sample is uncertain.

This chain links TRBV9 with TRBJ2-2; TRBD2 is a possible D gene (6 bases). The germline V gene encodes CDR1 SGDLS and CDR2 YYNGEE. Between the trimmed V and J ends, which lost 6 bases and 2 bases, there was a span of 14 bases. The CDR3 runs 15 residues. In DNA, the CDR3 is TGTGCCAGCACCGTCGGGGGAGAAAACACCGGGGAGCTGTTTTTT. Protein sequence: CASTVGGENTGELFF.

The gene calls are TRBV28 and TRBJ1-2; D gene ambiguous. V was cut by 6 bases and J by 2 bases, with 4 bases left in between. The CDR3 has 11 residues. The V gene's germline CDR1 is MDHEN and CDR2 SYDVKM. DNA of the CDR3: TGTGCCAGCAGAACAAACTATGGCTACACCTTC. Translated, it gives CASRTNYGYTF.

This clone was observed a handful of times. The rearrangement links TRBV9 to TRBJ2-2; D not certain. The CDR3 loop spans 13 amino acids. The V end was cut by 4 bases, the J end by 0 bases, with 4 bases between. Per the germline V gene, CDR1 is SGDLS and CDR2 is YYNGEE. The CDR3 DNA reads as TGTGCCAGCAGCCGGGCGAACACCGGGGAGCTGTTTTTT. It translates to CASSRANTGELFF.

The V and J genes are TRBV12-3 or TRBV12-4 and TRBJ2-1, with D possibly being TRBD2 (5 bases). Trimming removed 6 bases from V and 5 bases from J, with 11 bases in between. The CDR3 extends over 13 amino acids. CDR3 loop: CASSSDSNNEQFF. CDR3 bases: TGTGCCAGCAGCTCGGACTCGAACAATGAGCAGTTCTTC.

This chain connects TRBV19 to TRBJ1-5, with TRBD1 matching over 8 bases. V shed 3 bases and J 6 bases; nucleotides not matched to a gene: 7. The CDR3 extends over 15 amino acids. The V gene's germline CDR1 is LNHDA and CDR2 SQIVND (reference sequence). The CDR3 coding sequence is TGTGCCAGTAGTATGCAACAGGGGGTAGGTCAGCCCCAGCATTTT. As protein: CASSMQQGVGQPQHF.

The V gene is TRBV6-2 or TRBV6-3, the J gene TRBJ2-7, with D possibly TRBD1 on 5 matching bases. Trimming left V 2 bases short and J 7 bases short, with 12 bases between. Germline loops: CDR1 MNHEY, CDR2 SVGEGT. There are 13 residues in the CDR3. CDR3 amino acids: CASSYGVPGEQYF. Written as DNA, the CDR3 is TGTGCCAGCAGTTACGGGGTACCAGGGGAGCAGTACTTC.

This clone was detected once. The CDR3 reads CASSPGLAGRVADTQYF. Here the CDR3 DNA reads TGCGCCAGCAGCCCGGGACTAGCGGGAAGAGTGGCAGATACGCAGTATTTT. V usage is TRBV5-1 and J usage is TRBJ2-3; TRBD2 matches 13 bases. V was clipped by 4 bases and J by 4 bases; unmatched bases: 9. The CDR3 totals 17 residues. The germline CDR1 and CDR2 sequences are SGHRS and YFSETQ.

This clone has a handful of counts. The limits of the CDR3 on the DNA are not certain, so only TCRdb's listed CDR3 is given. The chain is built from TRBV21-1 and TRBJ1-3. TRBV21-1 is a known pseudogene. The CDR3 extends over 17 residues, inclusive of both ends. This CDR3 reads CASSNWGGGTSGNTIYF.

J is TRBJ1-1 and V is TRBV6-5, with 7 bases matching TRBD1. Per the germline V gene, CDR1 is MNHEY and CDR2 is SVGAGI. The CDR3 covers 14 residues. The V and J ends lost 6 bases and 4 bases, in that order; junction bases with no gene match: 8. The CDR3 sequence: CASRLQGLATEAFF. Written as DNA, the CDR3 is TGTGCCAGCAGGCTACAGGGGTTGGCCACTGAAGCTTTCTTT.

The chain couples TRBV7-2 to TRBJ1-5, with unresolved D. This CDR3 is 14 amino acids long. Germline values: CDR1 SGHTA, CDR2 FQGNSA. V gave up 3 bases and J gave up 7 bases, with 13 bases separating them. CDR3 amino acids: CASSFGGEVQPQHF. In DNA, the CDR3 is TGTGCCAGCAGCTTCGGTGGTGAGGTCCAGCCCCAGCATTTT.

The rearrangement joins TRBV28 to TRBJ1-3; D is undetermined. Trimming took 6 bases from V and 5 from J, leaving 14 bases between them. This CDR3 has 14 residues. Germline CDR1 reads MDHEN; CDR2 reads SYDVKM. CDR3 nucleotides: TGTGCCAGCAGCCAGGAATCATTCAGAAACACCATATATTTT. Its translation is CASSQESFRNTIYF. The full variable domain, rest sourced from reference TRBV28 and TRBJ1-3, is DVKVTQSSRYLVKRTGEKVFLECVQDMDHENMFWYRQDPGLGLRLIYFSYDVKMKEKGDIPEGYSVSREKKERFSLILESASTNQTSMYLCASSQESFRNTIYFGEGSWLTVV.

The chain is built from TRBV5-6 and TRBJ2-3; D is undetermined. Looked up from germline, CDR1 is SGHDT and CDR2 is YYEEEE. The V end lost 2 bases, the J end lost 5 bases, and 6 bases lay between the germline ends. This CDR3 comprises 12 residues. This CDR3 is CASSLFRDTQYF. The CDR3 bases are TGTGCCAGCAGCTTATTCAGAGATACGCAGTATTTT. Full variable domain (rest looked up from reference TRBV5-6 and TRBJ2-3): DAGVTQSPTHLIKTRGQQVTLRCSPKSGHDTVSWYQQALGQGPQFIFQYYEEEERQRGNFPDRFSGHQFPNYSSELNVNALLLGDSALYLCASSLFRDTQYFGPGTRLTVL.

The chain recombines TRBV7-2 with TRBJ2-1; 7 bases agree with TRBD2. Germline trimming cut 1 base from V and 7 bases from J; bases unmatched to any gene: 7. The CDR3 contains 15 residues. Germline loops: CDR1 SGHTA, CDR2 FQGNSA. For the CDR3, the DNA is TGTGCCAGCAGCTTAGTAGGCGGGAGCGGTAATGAGCAGTTCTTC. Its translation is CASSLVGGSGNEQFF.

This chain links TRBV6-6 with TRBJ2-1; 9 bases fit TRBD2. Germline CDR1 is MNHNY and CDR2 is SVGAGI (reference sequence). The ends lost 7 bases at V and 12 bases at J; junction bases unmatched: 16. The CDR3 has 15 residues. DNA of the CDR3: TGTGCCAGCACCTTGCCCAGCGGGAGGCTATCTGGGCAGTTCTTC. This gives the protein CASTLPSGRLSGQFF.

This chain connects TRBV29-1 to TRBJ2-7, with 8 bases that match TRBD1. V dropped 7 bases and J dropped 2; count of bases not matched to a gene: 7. The CDR3 runs 13 residues. Germline V gene sequence: CDR1 SQVTM, CDR2 ANQGSEA. The CDR3 bases are TGCAGCGCTGCGCCGACAGGGGCCTACGAGCAGTACTTC. Translating gives CSAAPTGAYEQYF.

V is TRBV2 and J is TRBJ1-3, with D unclear. CDR1 and CDR2 (germline): SNHLY, FYNNEI. CDR3 length: 16 residues. V gave up 2 bases and J gave up 0 bases, with 11 bases separating them. The CDR3 region is CASSERLVSSGNTIYF. CDR3 coding DNA: TGTGCCAGCAGTGAACGTCTAGTCAGCTCTGGAAACACCATATATTTT.

The chain couples TRBV2 to TRBJ1-4, with D possibly matching TRBD1 (5 bases). CDR1 is SNHLY and CDR2 is FYNNEI in the germline V gene. The V and J ends lost 7 bases and 8 bases respectively, with 14 bases between them. The CDR3 has 13 residues. The CDR3 loop is CASIIDREEKLFF. The DNA for the CDR3 is TGTGCCAGCATCATTGACAGAGAGGAAAAACTGTTTTTT.

This chain joins TRBV12-3 or TRBV12-4 and TRBJ2-3, with D maybe TRBD1 (5 bases). With 5 bases removed from V and 10 bases from J, the gap between germline ends came to 16 bases. This CDR3 comprises 13 residues. CDR3 nucleotides: TGTGCCAGCAGTGCCCCAGGGCGTAGGGCGCAGTATTTT. Amino acid sequence: CASSAPGRRAQYF.

The chain employs TRBV28 and TRBJ2-6, with D tentatively TRBD2 (6 bases). From germline, CDR1 is MDHEN and CDR2 SYDVKM. V was clipped by 7 bases and J by 0 bases, with 19 bases between them. The CDR3 length is 18 residues. The CDR3 DNA follows: TGTGCCAGCAAATTGGGGGGTATGCGGAGCTCTGGGGCCAACGTCCTGACTTTC. It codes for CASKLGGMRSSGANVLTF.

The chain links TRBV24-1 to TRBJ2-7; 9 bases align to TRBD1. Germline CDR1 is KGHDR and CDR2 is SFDVKD. This CDR3 is built from 16 residues. After removal of 2 bases from V and 5 bases from J, the junction contained 9 bases not matched to a gene. As DNA, the CDR3 is TGTGCCACCAGTGATTCTCCCGGGACAGGGTCGCACGAGCAGTACTTC. This translates into CATSDSPGTGSHEQYF.

The chain uses TRBV30 and TRBJ1-2, with 9 positions matching TRBD1. With V trimmed by 4 bases and J by 4 bases, 7 bases remained unmatched. This CDR3 spans 14 amino acids. Germline V gives CDR1 GTSNPN, CDR2 SVGIG (reference sequence). The CDR3 region is CAWNPDRGFYGYTF. The CDR3 coding sequence is TGTGCCTGGAACCCGGACAGGGGCTTCTATGGCTACACCTTC.

The rearrangement joins TRBV7-9 to TRBJ1-1, with unresolved D. V lost 2 bases and J 6 bases, leaving 10 bases between the germline ends. Germline values: CDR1 SEHNR, CDR2 FQNEAQ (reference sequence). This CDR3 is built from 13 residues. The CDR3, as DNA: TGTGCCAGCAGCTTAACCGGGGTAGCTGAAGCTTTCTTT. It is translated as CASSLTGVAEAFF. Full variable domain (remainder filled in from reference TRBV7-9 and TRBJ1-1): DTGVSQNPRHKITKRGQNVTFRCDPISEHNRLYWYRQTLGQGPEFLTYFQNEAQLEKSRLLSDRFSAERPKGSFSTLEIQRTEQGDSAMYLCASSLTGVAEAFFGQGTRLTVV.

The chain recombines TRBV4-2 with TRBJ2-2, with 7 bases matching TRBD2. The CDR3 length is 17 residues. Trimming removed 4 bases from V and 5 bases from J; junction bases left unmatched: 13. Germline values: CDR1 LGHNA, CDR2 YNFKEQ. The CDR3 reads CASSPTVAGARTGELFF. The CDR3, as DNA: TGTGCCAGCAGCCCCACGGTGGCGGGAGCACGGACCGGGGAGCTGTTTTTT.

The rearrangement joins TRBV5-1 to TRBJ1-1, with TRBD1 identical over 10 bases. The CDR3 is 14 amino acids. With 0 bases clipped from V and 9 bases from J, the junction kept 5 bases outside the gene matches. In germline, CDR1 is SGHRS, CDR2 YFSETQ. The CDR3: CASSLADRGEQAFF. CDR3 sequence (DNA): TGCGCCAGCAGCTTGGCGGACAGGGGGGAACAAGCTTTCTTT.